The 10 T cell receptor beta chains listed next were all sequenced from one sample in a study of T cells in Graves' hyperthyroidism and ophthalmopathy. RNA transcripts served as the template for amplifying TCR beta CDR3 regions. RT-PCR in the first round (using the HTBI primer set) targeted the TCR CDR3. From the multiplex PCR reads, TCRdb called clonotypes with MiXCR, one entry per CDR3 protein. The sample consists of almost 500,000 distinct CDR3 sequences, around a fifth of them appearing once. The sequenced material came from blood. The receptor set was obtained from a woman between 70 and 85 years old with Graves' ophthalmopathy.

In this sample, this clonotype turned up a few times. CDR3 loop: CASSIRQGGVQPQHF. The CDR3, as DNA: TGTGCCAGCAGTATCAGACAGGGGGGCGTTCAGCCCCAGCATTTT. The genes are TRBV28 and TRBJ1-5, with 9 nucleotides matching TRBD1. The CDR3 has 15 residues. V trimming: 5 bases; J trimming: 6 bases; junction bases outside the gene matches: 8. Germline V gives CDR1 MDHEN, CDR2 SYDVKM.

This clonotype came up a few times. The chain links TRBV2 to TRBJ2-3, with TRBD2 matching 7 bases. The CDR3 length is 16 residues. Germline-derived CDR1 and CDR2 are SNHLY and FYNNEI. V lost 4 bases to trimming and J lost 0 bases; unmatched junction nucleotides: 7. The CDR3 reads CASSAEGGTSTDTQYF. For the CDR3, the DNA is TGTGCCAGCAGTGCCGAGGGAGGGACTAGCACAGATACGCAGTATTTT. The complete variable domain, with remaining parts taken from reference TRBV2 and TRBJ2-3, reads EPEVTQTPSHQVTQMGQEVILRCVPISNHLYFYWYRQILGQKVEFLVSFYNNEISEKSEIFDDQFSVERPDGSNFTLKIRSTKLEDSAMYFCASSAEGGTSTDTQYFGPGTRLTVL.

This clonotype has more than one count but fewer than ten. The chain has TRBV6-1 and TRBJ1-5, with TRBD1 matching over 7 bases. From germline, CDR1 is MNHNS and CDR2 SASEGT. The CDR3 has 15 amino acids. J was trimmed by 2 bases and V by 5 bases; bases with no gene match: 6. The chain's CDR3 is CASSPRGTGNQPQHF. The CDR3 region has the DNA TGTGCCAGCAGTCCCAGGGGGACGGGCAATCAGCCCCAGCATTTT.

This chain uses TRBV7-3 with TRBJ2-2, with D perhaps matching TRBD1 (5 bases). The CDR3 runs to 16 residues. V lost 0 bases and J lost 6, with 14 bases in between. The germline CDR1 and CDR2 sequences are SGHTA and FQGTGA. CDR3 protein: CASSLTSDPRAGELFF. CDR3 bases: TGTGCCAGCAGCTTAACGTCGGACCCCAGGGCCGGGGAGCTGTTTTTT. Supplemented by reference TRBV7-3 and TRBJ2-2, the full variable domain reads GAGVSQTPSNKVTEKGKYVELRCDPISGHTALYWYRQSLGQGPEFLIYFQGTGAADDSGLPNDRFFAVRPEGSVSTLKIQRTERGDSAVYLCASSLTSDPRAGELFFGEGSRLTVL.

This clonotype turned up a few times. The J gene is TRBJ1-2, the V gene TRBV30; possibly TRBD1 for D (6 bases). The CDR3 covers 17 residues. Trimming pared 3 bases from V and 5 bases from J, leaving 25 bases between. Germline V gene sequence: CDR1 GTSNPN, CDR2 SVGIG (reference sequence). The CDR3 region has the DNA TGTGCCTGGAGCGGAAGATCCAGGGGTTCCGGATTTTATGGCTACACCTTC. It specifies CAWSGRSRGSGFYGYTF.

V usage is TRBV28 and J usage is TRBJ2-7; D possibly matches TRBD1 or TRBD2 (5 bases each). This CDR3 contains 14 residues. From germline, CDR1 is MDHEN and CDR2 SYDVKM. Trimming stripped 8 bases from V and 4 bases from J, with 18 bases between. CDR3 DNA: TGTGCCAGCTCATTGATCCAGGGAGAATACGAGCAGTACTTC. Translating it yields CASSLIQGEYEQYF.

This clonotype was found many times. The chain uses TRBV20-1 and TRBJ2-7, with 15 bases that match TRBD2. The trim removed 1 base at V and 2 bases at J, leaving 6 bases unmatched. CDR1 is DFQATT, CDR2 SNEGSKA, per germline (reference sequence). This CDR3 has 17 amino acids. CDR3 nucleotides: TGCAGTGCTAGAGGGCCGGGACTAGCGGGAGGAACCTACGAGCAGTACTTC. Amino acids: CSARGPGLAGGTYEQYF.

CDR3 bases: TGTGCCACCAGTGATGCGGGACAGGGGGCGAATGAGCAGTTCTTC. The encoded protein is CATSDAGQGANEQFF. This sequence joins TRBV24-1 and TRBJ2-1; TRBD1 aligns across 12 bases. The CDR3 contains 15 residues. Germline V gene data show CDR1 as KGHDR and CDR2 as SFDVKD. Unmatched junction bases numbered 3, after V lost 3 bases and J lost 7 bases.

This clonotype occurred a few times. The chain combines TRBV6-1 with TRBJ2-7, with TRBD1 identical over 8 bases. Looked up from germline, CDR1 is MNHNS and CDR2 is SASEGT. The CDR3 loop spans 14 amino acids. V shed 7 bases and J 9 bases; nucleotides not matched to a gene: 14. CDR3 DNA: TGTGCCAGCAACCCCGGGACAGGTTCGTATCGGCAGTACTTC. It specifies CASNPGTGSYRQYF.

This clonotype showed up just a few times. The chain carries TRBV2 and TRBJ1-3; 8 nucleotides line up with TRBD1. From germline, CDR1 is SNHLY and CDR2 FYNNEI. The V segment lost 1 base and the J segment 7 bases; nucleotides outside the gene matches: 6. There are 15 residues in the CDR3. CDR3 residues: CASSEGTGIMNTIYF. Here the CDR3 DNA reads TGTGCCAGCAGTGAAGGGACAGGGATTATGAACACCATATATTTT.